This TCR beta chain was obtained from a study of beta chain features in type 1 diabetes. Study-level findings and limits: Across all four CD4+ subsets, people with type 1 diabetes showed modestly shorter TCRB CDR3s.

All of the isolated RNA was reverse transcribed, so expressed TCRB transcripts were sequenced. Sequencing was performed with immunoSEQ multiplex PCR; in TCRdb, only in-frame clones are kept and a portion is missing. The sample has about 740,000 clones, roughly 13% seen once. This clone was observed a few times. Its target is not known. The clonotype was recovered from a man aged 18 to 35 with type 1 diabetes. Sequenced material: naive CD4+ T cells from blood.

In DNA form, the CDR3 reads TGTGCCAGCAGTGAAGCGCTTGGGGGCCCTGTTAGAAACACCATATATTTT. Encoded protein: CASSEALGGPVRNTIYF. This rearrangement joins TRBV2 to TRBJ1-3; perhaps TRBD1 as D (6 bases). This CDR3 is 17 amino acids long. V was pared by 0 bases and J by 5 bases, with 17 bases between. Germline-derived CDR1 and CDR2 are SNHLY and FYNNEI.